The clone carrying this T cell receptor (beta chain) turned up a few times. Its antigen is not identified. This sample was taken from a study of T cells in Graves' hyperthyroidism and ophthalmopathy. Regarding the study as a whole: In blood, most of the thyroid clonotypes expanded above 0.001 were also present.

The investigators amplified TCR beta CDR3 regions from RNA transcripts. The TCR CDR3 first-round RT-PCR relied on the HTBI primer set. In TCRdb, the multiplex PCR reads were re-called with MiXCR into one record per CDR3 protein. The profile shows some 300,000 distinct CDR3 sequences, about 19% of them singletons. Sequences were obtained from blood. The receptor's source is a man between 50 and 59 years old with Graves' ophthalmopathy.

The CDR3 loop is CASMAPNTEAFF. The CDR3 region has the DNA TGTGCCAGCATGGCCCCGAACACTGAAGCTTTCTTT. The V call is TRBV25-1, the J call TRBJ1-1; D remains unclear. The CDR3 has 12 residues. V was cut by 7 bases and J by 1 base, with 7 bases left in between. Germline loops: CDR1 MGHDK, CDR2 SYGVNS. The full variable domain, with the rest looked up from reference TRBV25-1 and TRBJ1-1, is EADIYQTPRYLVIGTGKKITLECSQTMGHDKMYWYQQDPGMELHLIHYSYGVNSTEKGDLSSESTVSRIRTEHFPLTLESARPSHTSQYLCASMAPNTEAFFGQGTRLTVV.